This T cell receptor beta chain was observed in a study of blood T cell repertoires in COVID-19. Study context: From the United States, Italy and Spain came samples of acute and convalescent COVID-19.

Using immunoSEQ multiplex PCR, the repertoire was profiled, and TCRdb retains in-frame clones only, with some absent. The table shows tens of thousands of clones, with more than 75% occurring only once. Seattle patient enrollment occurred during active infection, with longitudinal follow-up thereafter. The receptor comes from a man aged 55 to 70 with COVID-19, enrolled during active disease. Sequenced material: peripheral blood.

The chain's CDR3 is CAGRAGGDHIEQFF. For the CDR3, the DNA is TGTGCCGGACGGGCGGGGGGGGACCACATTGAGCAGTTCTTC. The chain joins TRBV30 to TRBJ2-1; 9 bases line up with TRBD2. The V gene end was trimmed by 8 bases and the J gene end by 9 bases; junction bases not matched to a gene: 14. The CDR3 length is 14 residues. Germline CDR1 is GTSNPN and CDR2 is SVGIG (reference sequence).